The 21 T cell receptor beta chains listed next were all sequenced from one sample in a study of regulatory T cells in long-lasting Graves disease. The time point was: persistent/refractory GD, antithyroid drugs over 5 years with positive TRAb. RNA isolated from PBMCs was used to make the TCR library. The authors built TCR beta libraries using iRepertoire HTBI primers and Arm-PCR of CDR3 regions. TCRdb reprocessed the multiplex PCR reads with MiXCR, giving one entry per CDR3 protein. Of about 310,000 distinct CDR3 sequences listed, around 23% were seen once; the top ten hold 56%. This material consisted of peripheral blood mononuclear cells (PBMCs), taken when the disease was refractory, from a patient treated with antithyroid drugs. The receptors come from a female donor with Graves disease.

In this sample, this clonotype turned up many times. The chain uses TRBV6-1 and TRBJ1-4; D perhaps matches TRBD1 (5 bases). CDR1 MNHNS and CDR2 SASEGT come from the germline V gene. The V end lost 6 bases, the J end lost 0 bases, and 8 bases lay between the germline ends. The CDR3 length is 14 residues. The CDR3 coding sequence is TGTGCCAGCAGGACAGACGCAACTAATGAAAAACTGTTTTTT. This translates into CASRTDATNEKLFF.

This clonotype was counted a few times. This chain connects TRBV28 to TRBJ1-5; TRBD1 might be the D (5 bases). CDR3 size: 16 residues. The V end lost 1 base, the J end lost 4 bases, and 14 bases lay between the germline ends. Germline V gives CDR1 MDHEN, CDR2 SYDVKM. This CDR3 reads CASSLYLWGWNQPQHF. The CDR3 coding sequence is TGTGCCAGCAGTTTATATCTCTGGGGGTGGAATCAGCCCCAGCATTTT.

The chain employs TRBV5-1 and TRBJ1-5, with D perhaps matching TRBD1 (5 bases). From germline, CDR1 is SGHRS and CDR2 YFSETQ. Trimming cost V 10 bases and J 5 bases, with 19 bases left between them. The CDR3 contains 14 residues. The CDR3 nucleotides are TGCGCCGGCATGAGGGCTCCCAGGGATCAGCCCCAGCATTTT. It yields the protein CAGMRAPRDQPQHF.

The rearrangement uses TRBV9 and TRBJ2-3; a possible D gene is TRBD2 (5 bases). Germline V gives CDR1 SGDLS, CDR2 YYNGEE. V lost 0 bases and J lost 0, with 11 bases in between. The CDR3 has 16 amino acids. CDR3 loop: CASSVGPGTSTDTQYF. Here the CDR3 DNA reads TGTGCCAGCAGCGTAGGACCGGGAACTAGCACAGATACGCAGTATTTT. Supplemented by reference TRBV9 and TRBJ2-3, the full variable domain reads DSGVTQTPKHLITATGQRVTLRCSPRSGDLSVYWYQQSLDQGLQFLIQYYNGEERAKGNILERFSAQQFPDLHSELNLSSLELGDSALYFCASSVGPGTSTDTQYFGPGTRLTVL.

This clonotype occurred many times. CDR3 in amino acids: CASSEDRGSREQYF. DNA for the CDR3: TGTGCCAGCAGCGAGGACAGGGGCTCTCGGGAGCAGTACTTC. The V and J genes are TRBV28 and TRBJ2-7; the match to TRBD1 covers 9 bases. V shed 6 bases and J 7 bases; nucleotides not matched to a gene: 10. Germline V gene sequence: CDR1 MDHEN, CDR2 SYDVKM. The CDR3 is 14 amino acids.

This clonotype was detected only once. The V gene is TRBV19, the J gene TRBJ2-1; the match to TRBD2 covers 14 bases. This CDR3 contains 18 residues. Per the germline V gene, CDR1 is LNHDA and CDR2 is SQIVND (reference sequence). V dropped 3 bases and J dropped 4; count of bases not matched to a gene: 8. The CDR3 sequence is CASSILGLAGVGYNEQFF. As DNA, the CDR3 is TGTGCCAGTAGTATTTTGGGACTAGCGGGAGTGGGTTACAATGAGCAGTTCTTC.

With regard to this clonotype: An end of the junction differs from the germline gene, which may be a read error. The V gene is TRBV9, the J gene TRBJ1-1, with D uncertain. The CDR3 contains 14 residues. Germline lookup yields CDR1 SGDLS and CDR2 YYNGEE. In DNA, the CDR3 is TGTGCCAGCAGCCCCCTTGCCCTGAGGACTGAAGCTCTCTTT. Translation: CASSPLALRTEALF.

This rearrangement joins TRBV5-1 to TRBJ2-7, with a tentative D call TRBD1 (6 bases). The germline V gene has CDR1 SGHRS and CDR2 YFSETQ. The CDR3 runs 13 residues. Trimming took 5 bases from V and 5 from J, leaving 14 bases between them. CDR3 sequence (DNA): TGCGCCAGCAGATGGGACACTTTCCACGAGCAGTACTTC. Translating it yields CASRWDTFHEQYF.

The chain links TRBV29-1 to TRBJ1-1; unclear D gene. CDR1 SQVTM and CDR2 ANQGSEA come from the germline V gene. Trimming took 6 bases from V and 1 from J, leaving 9 bases between them. The CDR3 has 12 residues. In DNA form, the CDR3 reads TGCAGCGTCCTGACCCCGAACACTGAAGCTTTCTTT. Translation gives CSVLTPNTEAFF.

The chain has TRBV6-1 and TRBJ2-4; no clear D gene. V dropped 6 bases and J dropped 9 bases, with 15 bases sitting between them. The CDR3 runs 13 residues. The germline V gene has CDR1 MNHNS and CDR2 SASEGT. The CDR3 protein is CASSRTLLSIQYF. The DNA of the CDR3 is TGTGCCAGCAGCAGGACCTTGTTAAGCATTCAGTACTTC.

This clonotype was counted at least ten times. J is TRBJ1-6 and V is TRBV2; the D is unclear. The CDR3 covers 15 residues. The V end was cut by 4 bases, the J end by 0 bases, with 7 bases between. Germline lookup yields CDR1 SNHLY and CDR2 FYNNEI. The CDR3 sequence: CASSAGYSYNSPLHF. DNA of the CDR3: TGTGCCAGCAGTGCGGGGTACTCCTATAATTCACCCCTCCACTTT.

The sample holds many counts of this clonotype. This chain links TRBV20-1 with TRBJ2-2; D is unclear. Germline values: CDR1 DFQATT, CDR2 SNEGSKA (reference sequence). The CDR3 runs 12 residues. V lost 5 bases and J 7 bases, leaving 11 bases between the germline ends. The CDR3 spells CSARRSGGELFF. Here the CDR3 DNA reads TGCAGTGCTCGTCGGAGTGGCGGGGAGCTGTTTTTT.

The V and J genes are TRBV7-9 and TRBJ1-3; a possible D gene is TRBD1 (6 bases). Trimming stripped 2 bases from V and 1 base from J, with 18 bases between. In germline, CDR1 is SEHNR, CDR2 FQNEAQ (reference sequence). The CDR3 is made up of 18 amino acids. As DNA, the CDR3 is TGTGCCAGCAGCTTAAAGGGAGACAGGCGATTTTCTGGAAACACCATATATTTT. Translating gives CASSLKGDRRFSGNTIYF.

This clonotype was picked up a small number of times. The chain employs TRBV7-2 and TRBJ1-5; D unresolved. The CDR3 length is 15 residues. Germline values: CDR1 SGHTA, CDR2 FQGNSA. Trimming removed 5 bases at V and 3 bases at J, with 14 bases between. The CDR3 sequence is CASSRDPGYNQPQHF. CDR3 coding DNA: TGTGCCAGCAGCCGTGATCCGGGCTACAATCAGCCCCAGCATTTT.

This clonotype was observed many times. The V call is TRBV7-2, the J call TRBJ1-5; a weak D match, TRBD1 (6 bases). V was trimmed by 2 bases and J by 4 bases, leaving 12 bases between them. The V gene's germline CDR1 is SGHTA and CDR2 FQGNSA. The CDR3 contains 15 residues. CDR3 sequence: CASSLKAGENQPQHF. In DNA form, the CDR3 reads TGTGCCAGCAGCTTAAAGGCAGGGGAGAATCAGCCCCAGCATTTT. The full variable domain, in which reference TRBV7-2 and TRBJ1-5 provide the parts outside the CDR3, is GAGVSQSPSNKVTEKGKDVELRCDPISGHTALYWYRQSLGQGLEFLIYFQGNSAPDKSGLPSDRFSAERTGGSVSTLTIQRTQQEDSAVYLCASSLKAGENQPQHFGDGTRLSIL.

The genes are TRBV15 and TRBJ2-5; 11 nucleotides agree with TRBD2. CDR1 LNHNV and CDR2 YYDKDF come from the germline V gene (reference sequence). The CDR3 has 17 amino acids. The V and J ends lost 0 bases and 1 base, in that order; junction bases with no gene match: 4. CDR3: CATSRDRLAGFQETQYF. The CDR3, as DNA: TGTGCCACCAGCAGAGACCGACTAGCGGGGTTCCAAGAGACCCAGTACTTC.

V usage is TRBV6-1 and J usage is TRBJ1-2; possible D gene TRBD1, 6 bases. Germline CDR1 reads MNHNS; CDR2 reads SASEGT. The CDR3 is 15 amino acids. Trimming cost V 6 bases and J 8 bases, with 22 bases left between them. The CDR3 coding sequence is TGTGCCAGCAGCTCCCCTTGGAGGGGGGTTGACGGCTACACCTTC. It translates to CASSSPWRGVDGYTF.

The rearrangement joins TRBV20-1 to TRBJ2-7, with 13 bases identical to TRBD2. J was trimmed by 3 bases and V by 0 bases; bases with no gene match: 2. The CDR3 contains 15 residues. Germline V gene data show CDR1 as DFQATT and CDR2 as SNEGSKA (reference sequence). The CDR3 reads CSARERTSGSYEQYF. CDR3 sequence (DNA): TGCAGTGCTAGAGAACGGACTAGCGGGAGCTACGAGCAGTACTTC.

V is TRBV20-1 and J is TRBJ2-3, with D perhaps assigned TRBD1 or TRBD2 (5 bases each). The germline V gene has CDR1 DFQATT and CDR2 SNEGSKA (reference sequence). V was pared by 1 base and J by 2 bases, with 22 bases between. The CDR3 runs 18 residues. The CDR3 sequence: CSARGGIGGSSDTDTQYF. CDR3 in DNA: TGCAGTGCTAGAGGGGGGATTGGGGGTAGTAGCGACACAGATACGCAGTATTTT.

This chain links TRBV5-1 with TRBJ2-7, with D unresolved. V gave up 0 bases and J gave up 0 bases, with 7 bases separating them. The CDR3 runs to 14 residues. Germline loops: CDR1 SGHRS, CDR2 YFSETQ. CDR3 nucleotides: TGCGCCAGCAGCTTGGAAGCGAACTCCTACGAGCAGTACTTC. Translation: CASSLEANSYEQYF.

The V and J genes are TRBV4-1 and TRBJ1-4; 8 bases fit TRBD1. Losses at the gene ends were 1 base for V and 7 bases for J; bases not matched to a gene: 20. The CDR3 sequence is 20 residues long. Per the germline V gene, CDR1 is MGHRA and CDR2 is YSYEKL. The CDR3 sequence is CASSQVTPTGELRGREKLFF. CDR3 DNA: TGCGCCAGCAGCCAAGTCACTCCGACAGGGGAACTCAGGGGACGTGAAAAACTGTTTTTT.